This passage covers 9 T cell receptor beta chains from one sample sequenced in a study of T cell responses to AZD1222 COVID-19 vaccine. Measured with immunoSEQ multiplex PCR; TCRdb has only the in-frame clones, and not every one. The sample comprises around 170,000 clones, about nine tenths of which are singletons, and more than 0.75% rests with the top ten. The source material was peripheral blood, sampled on day 0 of AZD1222 vaccination. The receptor set was obtained from an adult in good health.

The rearrangement uses TRBV5-4 and TRBJ2-3, with no clear D. Germline CDR1 SGHNT, CDR2 YYREEE (reference sequence). The CDR3 extends over 15 amino acids. The V gene lost 9 bases and the J gene lost 0 bases, with 17 bases spanning the gap. The CDR3 coding sequence is TGTGCCACCACCCGTGGTGGACGTAGCACAGATACGCAGTATTTT. Translating gives CATTRGGRSTDTQYF.

The J gene is TRBJ2-3, the V gene TRBV9; the D gene could be TRBD1 or TRBD2 (5 bases each). The germline gives CDR1 SGDLS, CDR2 YYNGEE. This CDR3 has 15 residues. V lost 0 bases, J lost 0 bases, and 8 bases lay in between. DNA for the CDR3: TGTGCCAGCAGCGTAGAGGGGAGAAGCACAGATACGCAGTATTTT. It translates to CASSVEGRSTDTQYF.

The chain links TRBV6-5 to TRBJ2-2; D call uncertain. The V gene lost 0 bases and the J gene lost 5 bases, with 10 bases spanning the gap. The V gene's germline CDR1 is MNHEY and CDR2 SVGAGI. The CDR3 extends over 15 amino acids. CDR3 DNA: TGTGCCAGCAGTTACTCGCTGACCGCTACCGGGGAGCTGTTTTTT. Residues: CASSYSLTATGELFF.

The chain couples TRBV7-9 to TRBJ2-1; 7 bases are a match to TRBD1. The trim removed 5 bases at V and 10 bases at J, leaving 5 bases unmatched. CDR3 length: 12 residues. Germline CDR1 SEHNR, CDR2 FQNEAQ (reference sequence). CDR3 nucleotide sequence: TGTGCCAGCAGCATGACAGGGAACGAGCAGTTCTTC. This translates into CASSMTGNEQFF.

The chain is built from TRBV5-1 and TRBJ2-3; 13 positions agree with TRBD2. The CDR3 sequence is 15 residues long. With V trimmed by 5 bases and J by 6 bases, 6 bases remained unmatched. Germline lookup yields CDR1 SGHRS and CDR2 YFSETQ. DNA for the CDR3: TGCGCCAGCAGTACGGGACTAGCGGGGACCGATACGCAGTATTTT. This gives the protein CASSTGLAGTDTQYF.

This rearrangement joins TRBV19 to TRBJ2-5; 7 bases map to TRBD1. The CDR3 covers 13 residues. Per the germline V gene, CDR1 is LNHDA and CDR2 is SQIVND (reference sequence). The V segment lost 6 bases and the J segment 5 bases; nucleotides outside the gene matches: 6. DNA of the CDR3: TGTGCCAGTAGATACAGGGGACGGGAGACCCAGTACTTC. It specifies CASRYRGRETQYF.

This chain connects TRBV28 to TRBJ1-2; D perhaps matches TRBD1 (6 bases). CDR3 length: 14 amino acids. Trimming shortened V by 7 bases and J by 5 bases, and 17 bases separated the two germline ends. CDR1 MDHEN and CDR2 SYDVKM come from the germline V gene. CDR3 DNA: TGTGCCAGCACCCGTGGGGGGACACTATATGGCTACACCTTC. Translating it yields CASTRGGTLYGYTF.

The V and J genes are TRBV19 and TRBJ1-5, with no clear D. The CDR3 is 13 amino acids. Trimming left V 1 base short and J 6 bases short, with 7 bases between. Germline values: CDR1 LNHDA, CDR2 SQIVND (reference sequence). The CDR3 reads CASSIAVGQPQHF. The CDR3 bases are TGTGCCAGTAGTATAGCCGTCGGTCAGCCCCAGCATTTT. Filled out from reference TRBV19 and TRBJ1-5, the complete variable domain reads DGGITQSPKYLFRKEGQNVTLSCEQNLNHDAMYWYRQDPGQGLRLIYYSQIVNDFQKGDIAEGYSVSREKKESFPLTVTSAQKNPTAFYLCASSIAVGQPQHFGDGTRLSIL.

This clone was picked up one time. CDR3 residues: CATSAEGAGANVLTF. The CDR3 nucleotides read TGTGCCACCAGCGCAGAGGGGGCTGGGGCCAACGTCCTGACTTTC. The rearrangement links TRBV15 to TRBJ2-6, with D perhaps TRBD1 (6 bases). Looked up from germline, CDR1 is LNHNV and CDR2 is YYDKDF (reference sequence). V was shortened by 5 bases and J by 2 bases, with 10 bases between the two germline ends. This CDR3 has 15 amino acids.